This T cell receptor beta chain was observed in a study of T cells after yellow fever vaccination. The wider study: Preparation used SMART-Seq v4 Ultra Low Input for the low-cell-number fractions.

Per germline, CDR1 DFQATT and CDR2 SNEGSKA (reference sequence). The CDR3 spans 13 residues. V gave up 4 bases and J gave up 5 bases; unmatched junction bases: 4. This clonotype was picked up a small number of times. Antigen unknown. Making TCR cDNA involved 5'RACE template switching, which added UMIs and a universal primer site. TCRdb fed the 5' RACE reads into MiXCR, producing one record per CDR3 protein. This sample has roughly 250,000 distinct CDR3 sequences; under 15% occur once, and the top ten carry roughly 0.5%. General study results and limits: Contaminants from the bulk population, in the form of abundant clonotypes, could be found in FACS-sorted repertoires. The secondary response peaked faster, at day 5 versus 15, but was weaker.

This sample comprised CD4+ T cells sorted from PBMCs, obtained 45 days after the yellow fever booster vaccination. The sequence came from a man in his thirties or forties who received the YFV17D yellow fever vaccine. The V and J genes are TRBV20-1 and TRBJ1-5; 8 bases line up with TRBD1. The CDR3 sequence is CSAMPRGHQPQHF. CDR3 nucleotides: TGCAGTGCTATGCCCAGGGGGCATCAGCCCCAGCATTTT.